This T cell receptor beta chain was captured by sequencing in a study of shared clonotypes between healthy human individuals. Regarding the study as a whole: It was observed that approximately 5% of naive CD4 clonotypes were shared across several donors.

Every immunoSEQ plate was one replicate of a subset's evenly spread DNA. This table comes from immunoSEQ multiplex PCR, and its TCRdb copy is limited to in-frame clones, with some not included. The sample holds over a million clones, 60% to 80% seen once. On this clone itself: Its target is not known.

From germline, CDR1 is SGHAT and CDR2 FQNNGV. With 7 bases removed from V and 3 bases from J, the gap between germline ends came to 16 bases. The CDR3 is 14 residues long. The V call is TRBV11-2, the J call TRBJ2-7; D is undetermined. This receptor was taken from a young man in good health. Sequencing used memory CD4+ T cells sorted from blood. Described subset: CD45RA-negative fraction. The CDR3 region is CASTPGLSDYEQYF. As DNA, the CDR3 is TGTGCCAGCACCCCCGGGTTGAGTGACTACGAGCAGTACTTC.